This T cell receptor beta chain was observed in a study of T cells after yellow fever vaccination. Study in general: Where fractions had low cell numbers, libraries were prepared from them with the SMART-Seq v4 Ultra Low Input RNA kit. Study findings and constraints: Post-booster reappearance was seen for most primary-vaccination clones (just over 95% CD4, around 88% CD8). By day 5 rather than day 15, the secondary response had peaked, though it was weaker.

This clonotype occurred a few times. Its antigen is still unknown. TCRdb re-called the 5' RACE reads with MiXCR, one entry per CDR3 protein. Of hundreds of thousands of distinct CDR3 sequences in the sample, under 7.5% were seen once. Germline values: CDR1 SGHAT, CDR2 FQNNGV. The CDR3 is 15 amino acids. Between the trimmed V and J ends, which lost 2 bases and 4 bases, there was a span of 14 bases. The sequencing here drew on PBMCs, taken 5 days after the yellow fever booster vaccination. The origin of this receptor is a man aged 30-40 years who received the YFV17D yellow fever vaccine. The chain carries TRBV11-2 and TRBJ2-5; D gene ambiguous. DNA for the CDR3: TGTGCCAGCAGCTTATACCCGGCCGAAAGAGAGACCCAGTACTTC. It is translated as CASSLYPAERETQYF.